This TCR beta chain was recovered during a study of blood T cell repertoires in COVID-19. Across the study: Samples taken during acute and convalescent COVID-19 were collected in the United States, Italy and Spain. The cDNA or gDNA used as material had been derived from T cells, B-cell-depleted T cells, or PBMCs.

Germline-derived CDR1 and CDR2 are SGHVS and FNYEAQ. V lost 4 bases, J lost 9 bases, and 10 bases lay in between. The CDR3 contains 12 residues. The authors' processing: Quantification of nucleated cells was approximated via reference gene primer amplification. The protocol was immunoSEQ multiplex PCR, while the TCRdb copy is restricted to in-frame clones and leaves out a portion. V, J and clone size are those of that table, while D and trimming were read from the DNA. The table shows about 180,000 clones, with 85% to 90% occurring only once. The specimen was peripheral blood. The J gene is TRBJ2-1, the V gene TRBV7-6, with D possibly TRBD2 on 5 matching bases. The TCR originated in a woman under 40 with active or convalescent COVID-19. CDR3 protein: CASSWRVGEQFF. In nucleotides, the CDR3 is TGTGCCAGCAGCTGGCGGGTTGGTGAGCAGTTCTTC.